The 10 T cell receptor beta chains below were found in one sample sequenced in a study of blood T cell repertoires in COVID-19. Method: immunoSEQ multiplex PCR; TCRdb's copy keeps in-frame clones and lacks some. This sample has 90,000 to 150,000 clones, with about 83% found just once. Sequencing was performed on peripheral blood. These receptors originate from a man between 60 and 75 years old with acute or convalescent COVID-19.

This clone turned up a few times. The rearrangement uses TRBV7-9 and TRBJ2-7; a weak D match, TRBD2 (6 bases). V shed 1 base and J shed 3 bases, with 16 bases lying between them. In germline, CDR1 is SEHNR, CDR2 FQNEAQ (reference sequence). This CDR3 region has 16 residues. The chain's CDR3 is CASSLVRDWRVYEQYF. CDR3 nucleotides: TGTGCCAGCAGCTTAGTAAGGGACTGGCGTGTCTACGAGCAGTACTTC.

The chain joins TRBV14 to TRBJ1-1; perhaps TRBD1 as D (5 bases). From germline, CDR1 is SGHDN and CDR2 FVKESK. The length of the CDR3 is 15 residues. V was cut by 3 bases and J by 4 bases, with 15 bases left in between. Written as DNA, the CDR3 is TGTGCCAGCAGCCAGTGGGGCCCCCCGGCCACTGAAGCTTTCTTT. Protein: CASSQWGPPATEAFF.

This clone was seen once. The chain combines TRBV7-9 with TRBJ1-3; 7 bases align to TRBD1. CDR3 length: 14 residues. The J segment lost 3 bases and the V segment lost 5 bases, leaving 4 bases of the junction unmatched. Per germline, CDR1 SEHNR and CDR2 FQNEAQ (reference sequence). The CDR3 region is CASSGDRVGNTIYF. The CDR3 region has the DNA TGTGCCAGCAGCGGAGACAGGGTTGGAAACACCATATATTTT.

The chain links TRBV19 to TRBJ2-1; TRBD2 matches 7 bases. With 0 bases clipped from V and 2 bases from J, the junction kept 4 bases outside the gene matches. Germline assignment: CDR1 LNHDA and CDR2 SQIVND (reference sequence). This CDR3 has 16 residues. CDR3 protein: CASSIDGGRPYNEQFF. In DNA form, the CDR3 reads TGTGCCAGTAGTATAGATGGCGGGAGACCCTACAATGAGCAGTTCTTC.

CDR3 protein: CASSPQGAHTDTQYF. The CDR3 DNA reads as TGTGCCAGCAGCCCACAGGGGGCCCACACAGATACGCAGTATTTT. The chain couples TRBV7-9 to TRBJ2-3; 9 bases line up with TRBD1. V dropped 5 bases and J dropped 2; count of bases not matched to a gene: 5. This CDR3 has 15 residues. Germline lookup yields CDR1 SEHNR and CDR2 FQNEAQ (reference sequence).

The gene calls are TRBV6-5 and TRBJ2-5; 7 nucleotides match TRBD1. The germline CDR1 and CDR2 sequences are MNHEY and SVGAGI. V shed 5 bases and J 6 bases; nucleotides not matched to a gene: 12. The CDR3 totals 15 residues. This CDR3 is CASSRGYTGAKTQYF. Here the CDR3 DNA reads TGTGCCAGCAGTCGCGGGTATACAGGGGCGAAGACCCAGTACTTC.

V gene TRBV6-6 combines with J gene TRBJ1-5; 9 bases line up with TRBD1. Germline V CDR1 and CDR2: MNHNY, SVGAGI (reference sequence). After removal of 3 bases from V and 6 bases from J, the junction contained 6 bases not matched to a gene. The CDR3 is 15 residues long. CDR3 in amino acids: CASSYGQGIGQPQHF. As DNA, the CDR3 is TGTGCCAGCAGTTATGGACAGGGGATCGGTCAGCCCCAGCATTTT.

The rearrangement uses TRBV28 and TRBJ2-7, with 7 bases lining up with TRBD1. The CDR3 has 14 residues. From germline, CDR1 is MDHEN and CDR2 SYDVKM. V lost 5 bases and J lost 5; bases outside the gene matches: 9. The CDR3 region is CASSRRVTGNEQYF. The CDR3, as DNA: TGTGCCAGCAGTCGGCGAGTGACAGGGAACGAGCAGTACTTC. Variable domain in full (rest from reference TRBV28 and TRBJ2-7): DVKVTQSSRYLVKRTGEKVFLECVQDMDHENMFWYRQDPGLGLRLIYFSYDVKMKEKGDIPEGYSVSREKKERFSLILESASTNQTSMYLCASSRRVTGNEQYFGPGTRLTVT.

V gene TRBV10-3 combines with J gene TRBJ2-1, with 10 bases aligning to TRBD2. The junction had 9 bases not matched to a gene; V was cut back by 10 bases and J by 6 bases. The germline V gene has CDR1 ENHRY and CDR2 SYGVKD. The CDR3 is made up of 14 amino acids. Here the CDR3 DNA reads TGTGCCACCGAAGGACTAGCGGCTATCAATGAGCAGTTCTTC. Translation gives CATEGLAAINEQFF.

The chain combines TRBV10-3 with TRBJ1-2; D gene unclear. V lost 0 bases to trimming and J lost 0 bases, with 8 bases between them. This CDR3 contains 15 residues. Germline loops: CDR1 ENHRY, CDR2 SYGVKD. The CDR3 here is CAISESEGTNYGYTF. The CDR3 DNA is TGTGCCATCAGTGAGTCCGAGGGAACTAACTATGGCTACACCTTC.